Shown below are 27 T cell receptor beta chains from a single sample sequenced in a study of Ad26.COV2.S vaccination and SARS-CoV-2 variants. Treatment defined: some 20 received Ad26.COV2.S at low or high dose, single or two shots; 5 received placebo; per-sample allocation not given. Samples were taken on day 63 after the first vaccine or placebo injection. Data came from immunoSEQ multiplex PCR; TCRdb stores just in-frame clones and leaves some out. The data contain hundreds of thousands of clones, 75% to 90% of them seen just once; the ten biggest clones take up approximately 2.5%. Sequenced here: peripheral blood, sampled in a trial of Ad26.COV2.S vaccine versus placebo. The receptor source for this set is a person between 18 and 65 years old who received the Ad26.COV2.S COVID-19 vaccine or a placebo.

The chain carries TRBV24-1 and TRBJ2-1; D is uncertain. Germline loops: CDR1 KGHDR, CDR2 SFDVKD. Trimming took 1 base from V and 7 from J, leaving 13 bases between them. The CDR3 is 15 residues long. CDR3 DNA sequence: TGTGCCACCAGTGATTTTCTGATGGGGTGGAATGAGCAGTTCTTC. This gives the protein CATSDFLMGWNEQFF.

J is TRBJ2-1 and V is TRBV2, with 7 bases lining up with TRBD1. V dropped 9 bases and J dropped 6; count of bases not matched to a gene: 11. CDR1 is SNHLY and CDR2 is FYNNEI in the germline V gene. The length of the CDR3 is 14 residues. CDR3 nucleotides: TGTGCCAGGGCCGGGACAGCGGCGGGCAATGAGCAGTTCTTC. Translated: CARAGTAAGNEQFF.

This clone has more than one count but fewer than ten. The V and J genes are TRBV27 and TRBJ2-5, with 12 positions matching TRBD2. Germline CDR1 is MNHEY and CDR2 is SMNVEV (reference sequence). V lost 2 bases to trimming and J lost 1 base; unmatched junction nucleotides: 5. This CDR3 has 17 residues. CDR3 sequence: CASSLLGLAGLQETQYF. The CDR3 DNA reads as TGTGCCAGCAGTTTACTGGGACTAGCGGGCCTCCAAGAGACCCAGTACTTC.

The chain couples TRBV5-1 to TRBJ2-1, with D unclear. CDR1 and CDR2 from the germline V gene are SGHRS and YFSETQ. Deletions cut 0 bases from V and 6 bases from J, with 10 bases between. The CDR3 runs to 14 residues. The CDR3 spells CASSLDVRTNEQFF. CDR3 DNA: TGCGCCAGCAGCTTGGACGTCAGAACCAATGAGCAGTTCTTC.

The gene calls are TRBV5-6 and TRBJ2-3; D remains unclear. The V gene lost 0 bases and the J gene lost 3 bases, with 17 bases spanning the gap. This CDR3 spans 17 amino acids. Looked up from germline, CDR1 is SGHDT and CDR2 is YYEEEE. In nucleotides, the CDR3 is TGTGCCAGCAGCTTGGTTGCGCCCTTTTTGGGGACAGATACGCAGTATTTT. Translation gives CASSLVAPFLGTDTQYF.

This sequence joins TRBV19 and TRBJ1-2; 8 bases agree with TRBD1. The CDR3 is 16 amino acids. The germline gives CDR1 LNHDA, CDR2 SQIVND (reference sequence). After removal of 5 bases from V and 3 bases from J, the junction contained 11 bases not matched to a gene. In DNA, the CDR3 is TGTGCCAGTAGTGAGACAGGGGTGGTTAATGACTATGGCTACACCTTC. Translating it yields CASSETGVVNDYGYTF.

The chain carries TRBV11-3 and TRBJ2-5; no reliable D call. V was shortened by 2 bases and J by 5 bases, with 9 bases between the two germline ends. This CDR3 region has 13 residues. Germline-derived CDR1 and CDR2 are SGHNT and YENEEA. In DNA, the CDR3 is TGTGCCAGCAGCTTATCCCGGGTTGAGACCCAGTACTTC. This gives the protein CASSLSRVETQYF.

This rearrangement joins TRBV5-1 to TRBJ2-5; D gene uncertain. The CDR3 is made up of 13 amino acids. V gave up 2 bases and J gave up 5 bases, with 10 bases separating them. Germline assignment: CDR1 SGHRS and CDR2 YFSETQ. The DNA for the CDR3 is TGCGCCAGCAGCTTCGACATCCACGAGACCCAGTACTTC. It yields the protein CASSFDIHETQYF.

This chain uses TRBV6-5 with TRBJ2-7, with TRBD1 identical over 8 bases. The CDR3 contains 15 residues. The J segment lost 4 bases and the V segment lost 0 bases, leaving 5 bases of the junction unmatched. Germline V gives CDR1 MNHEY, CDR2 SVGAGI. Written as DNA, the CDR3 is TGTGCCAGCAGTTACTCGACAGGGGATTTATACGAGCAGTACTTC. Translating it yields CASSYSTGDLYEQYF.

The J gene is TRBJ1-2, the V gene TRBV7-9; the D gene is possibly TRBD1 (5 bases). V lost 2 bases and J lost 5, with 18 bases in between. CDR1 is SEHNR and CDR2 is FQNEAQ in the germline V gene (reference sequence). This CDR3 contains 16 residues. The CDR3 DNA follows: TGTGCCAGCAGCTTAAGTCTAGGCAGGGCCCCATATGGCTACACCTTC. This gives the protein CASSLSLGRAPYGYTF.

This clone occurred a few times. This sequence joins TRBV10-1 and TRBJ1-5, with D perhaps matching TRBD1 (5 bases). Trimming removed 1 base at V and 3 bases at J, with 13 bases between. Germline CDR1 is WNHNN and CDR2 is SYGVQD (reference sequence). The CDR3 is 16 amino acids. CDR3 residues: CASSEYWAGHNQPQHF. CDR3 nucleotides: TGCGCCAGCAGTGAGTATTGGGCAGGACACAATCAGCCCCAGCATTTT.

The chain recombines TRBV7-8 with TRBJ2-7; D remains ambiguous. The CDR3 spans 14 residues. V lost 4 bases and J lost 0, with 10 bases in between. Per the germline V gene, CDR1 is SGHVS and CDR2 is FQNEAQ. The CDR3 spells CASSWGTGSYEQYF. The CDR3 DNA reads as TGTGCCAGCAGCTGGGGTACTGGCTCCTACGAGCAGTACTTC.

The chain joins TRBV5-1 to TRBJ2-3; weak D call: TRBD2 (6 bases). This CDR3 is 14 amino acids long. Germline CDR1 reads SGHRS; CDR2 reads YFSETQ. V was cut by 4 bases and J by 11 bases, with 20 bases left in between. The CDR3 loop is CASSTSRDFSVQYF. CDR3 DNA: TGCGCCAGCAGCACATCGCGGGACTTCAGTGTGCAGTATTTT.

This rearrangement joins TRBV28 to TRBJ2-7; the match to TRBD1 covers 8 bases. Germline V gene data show CDR1 as MDHEN and CDR2 as SYDVKM. V shed 6 bases and J 0 bases; nucleotides not matched to a gene: 10. The CDR3 has 16 amino acids. CDR3 protein: CASSPGQVPISYEQYV. In DNA form, the CDR3 reads TGTGCCAGCAGCCCGGGACAGGTCCCGATCTCCTACGAGCAGTACGTC.

The rearrangement uses TRBV20-1 and TRBJ2-5; perhaps TRBD2 as D (5 bases). CDR3 size: 13 residues. With 3 bases removed from V and 4 bases from J, the gap between germline ends came to 12 bases. The germline V gene has CDR1 DFQATT and CDR2 SNEGSKA (reference sequence). In DNA, the CDR3 is TGCAGTGCTAGTTGGCGGGCCGGAGAGACCCAGTACTTC. It translates to CSASWRAGETQYF.

V usage is TRBV4-1 and J usage is TRBJ2-3; D is ambiguous. The CDR3 has 16 amino acids. V was cut by 4 bases and J by 1 base, with 15 bases left in between. Per germline, CDR1 MGHRA and CDR2 YSYEKL. As DNA, the CDR3 is TGCGCCAGCAGCCGCACGAAGGAGTTGGGCACAGATACGCAGTATTTT. This translates into CASSRTKELGTDTQYF.

V is TRBV20-1 and J is TRBJ1-6; 9 nucleotides match TRBD1. The length of the CDR3 is 18 residues. Germline assignment: CDR1 DFQATT and CDR2 SNEGSKA (reference sequence). V was pared by 3 bases and J by 8 bases, with 17 bases of the junction left unmatched. This CDR3 reads CSASAEIPGQGSHSPLHF. CDR3 nucleotides: TGCAGTGCTAGTGCTGAGATTCCGGGACAGGGTTCTCATTCACCCCTCCACTTT.

V usage is TRBV11-2 and J usage is TRBJ2-1, with TRBD2 as a possible D gene (7 bases). The length of the CDR3 is 16 residues. Trimming removed 7 bases from V and 0 bases from J, with 16 bases in between. The V gene's germline CDR1 is SGHAT and CDR2 FQNNGV. The CDR3 is CASTRGGLSSYNEQFF. CDR3 nucleotide sequence: TGTGCCAGCACTCGCGGGGGCCTGAGCTCCTACAATGAGCAGTTCTTC.

The chain joins TRBV6-5 to TRBJ1-4; D is unclear. This CDR3 comprises 12 residues. Germline assignment: CDR1 MNHEY and CDR2 SVGAGI. Trimming took 7 bases from V and 8 from J, leaving 11 bases between them. The CDR3 DNA sequence: TGTGCCAGCACTCCGAATCAGGAAAAACTGTTTTTT. Translating it yields CASTPNQEKLFF.

This clone was seen just once. The chain links TRBV10-3 to TRBJ1-2; tentative D call: TRBD1 (5 bases). Germline values: CDR1 ENHRY, CDR2 SYGVKD. The CDR3 loop spans 16 amino acids. Trimming stripped 3 bases from V and 8 bases from J, with 22 bases between. The CDR3 region is CAISDIRGRITVGYTF. The DNA of the CDR3 is TGTGCCATCAGTGACATTCGGGGCAGGATCACGGTAGGCTACACCTTC.

V is TRBV4-3 and J is TRBJ1-1; 9 positions match TRBD1. Trimming removed 3 bases from V and 5 bases from J; junction bases left unmatched: 4. Germline lookup yields CDR1 LGHNA and CDR2 YSLEER. The CDR3 sequence is 14 residues long. For the CDR3, the DNA is TGCGCCAGCAGCCATCCGGGACAGGGAACTGAAGCTTTCTTT. Protein: CASSHPGQGTEAFF.

The V gene is TRBV6-5, the J gene TRBJ1-5; D ambiguous. Germline V gene lookup returns CDR1 MNHEY and CDR2 SVGAGI. The CDR3 spans 14 residues. V lost 0 bases, J lost 5 bases, and 8 bases lay in between. CDR3 protein: CASSYSVGDQPQHF. The CDR3 region has the DNA TGTGCCAGCAGTTACTCCGTTGGAGATCAGCCCCAGCATTTT.

This chain uses TRBV5-4 with TRBJ1-2, with D tentatively TRBD1 (6 bases). The CDR3 extends over 13 amino acids. V shed 3 bases and J shed 4 bases, with 10 bases lying between them. Germline loops: CDR1 SGHNT, CDR2 YYREEE (reference sequence). In nucleotides, the CDR3 is TGTGCCAGCAGCTCGGACAGCCTCTATGGCTACACCTTC. Its translation is CASSSDSLYGYTF.

The chain employs TRBV24-1 and TRBJ2-5; tentatively, D is TRBD1 (6 bases). Trimming left V 2 bases short and J 4 bases short, with 19 bases between. Germline lookup yields CDR1 KGHDR and CDR2 SFDVKD. The CDR3 consists of 17 residues. CDR3 region: CATSDSGRGGFRETQYF. Here the CDR3 DNA reads TGTGCCACCAGTGATTCGGGCAGGGGTGGGTTCAGAGAGACCCAGTACTTC.

This clone was counted a few times. V usage is TRBV7-8 and J usage is TRBJ1-5; the D gene is possibly TRBD1 (5 bases). CDR3 length equals 16 residues. CDR1 and CDR2 from the germline V gene are SGHVS and FQNEAQ. V lost 0 bases and J 1 base, leaving 10 bases between the germline ends. The CDR3 DNA sequence: TGTGCCAGCAGCTTAGCTAGGACAACGAGCAATCAGCCCCAGCATTTT. As protein: CASSLARTTSNQPQHF.

Here the CDR3 DNA reads TGTGCCAGCAGCTTAGTGGGCAAAGTGTATAATTCACCCCTCCACTTT. It yields the protein CASSLVGKVYNSPLHF. The chain employs TRBV11-3 and TRBJ1-6; D is uncertain. The length of the CDR3 is 16 residues. The germline V gene encodes CDR1 SGHNT and CDR2 YENEEA. V was trimmed by 1 base and J by 4 bases, leaving 11 bases between them.

The chain joins TRBV9 to TRBJ2-1; TRBD2 matches 7 bases. This CDR3 has 16 residues. From germline, CDR1 is SGDLS and CDR2 YYNGEE. V was pared by 4 bases and J by 5 bases, with 12 bases of the junction left unmatched. Here the CDR3 reads CASSSWRGAGNNEQFF. CDR3 nucleotides: TGTGCCAGCAGCTCTTGGAGGGGAGCGGGGAACAATGAGCAGTTCTTC.